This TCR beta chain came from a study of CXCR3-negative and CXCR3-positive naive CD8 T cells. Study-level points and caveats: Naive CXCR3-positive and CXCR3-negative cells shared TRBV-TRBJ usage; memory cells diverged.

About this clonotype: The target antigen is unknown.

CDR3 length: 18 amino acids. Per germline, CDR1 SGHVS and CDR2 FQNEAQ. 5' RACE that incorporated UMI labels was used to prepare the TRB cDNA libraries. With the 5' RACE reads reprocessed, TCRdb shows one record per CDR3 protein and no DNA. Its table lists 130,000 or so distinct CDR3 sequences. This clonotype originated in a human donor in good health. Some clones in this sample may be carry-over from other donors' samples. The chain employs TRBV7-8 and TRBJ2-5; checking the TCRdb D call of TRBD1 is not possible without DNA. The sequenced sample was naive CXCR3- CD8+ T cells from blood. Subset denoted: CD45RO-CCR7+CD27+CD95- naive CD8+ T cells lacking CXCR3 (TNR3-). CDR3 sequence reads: CASSLGLVSGGFQETQYF.